The clone carrying this TCR beta chain was counted many times. As yet, its antigen is unknown. The CDR3 goes on 3 residues after the read ends, and that part is filled in from the germline J gene. Losses at the gene ends were 6 bases for V and 6 bases for J; bases not matched to a gene: 5. CDR3 size: 14 residues. Germline loops: CDR1 MDHEN, CDR2 SYDVKM. The entry originates in a study of T cell clonality in common variable immunodeficiency. The study's findings and limits: Common variable immunodeficiency TCR beta sequences reportedly had fewer deletions and N-nucleotide insertions.

Method: immunoSEQ multiplex PCR; TCRdb's copy keeps in-frame clones and lacks some. The sample lists 50,000 to 65,000 clones, none appearing once, the ten largest making up approximately 1.5%. The sequence derives from a person aged 18-70 years in good health. This sequence joins TRBV28 and TRBJ2-1; 10 bases are a match to TRBD2. Sequencing was performed on peripheral blood mononuclear cells. CDR3 DNA (partial): TGTGCCAGCAGGGTAAGCGGGAGGGTCAATGAG. Translation gives CASRVSGRVNE. The full CDR3 protein is CASRVSGRVNEQFF.